This T cell receptor beta chain emerged from a study of blood T cell repertoires in COVID-19. Study-wide context: The United States, Italy and Spain supplied acute and convalescent COVID-19 samples.

The CDR3 spans 14 residues. The germline V and J ends were trimmed by 2 bases and 1 base, with 9 bases remaining between them. CDR1 and CDR2 (germline): SGHRS, YFSETQ. Profiling relied on immunoSEQ multiplex PCR, and the TCRdb table lists in-frame clones only, not all of them. The table lists around 260,000 clones, about 91% of them singletons. Seattle researchers signed up patients amid active infection and tracked them longitudinally. This sequence originates from a person aged 18-29 years with COVID-19, enrolled during active disease. J is TRBJ1-1 and V is TRBV5-1; D possibly corresponds to TRBD1 (5 bases). The sequenced sample consisted of peripheral blood. The CDR3 DNA reads as TGCGCCAGCAGCTTTATGACAGAGAACACTGAAGCTTTCTTT. This translates into CASSFMTENTEAFF.